These 17 T cell receptor beta chains were sequenced from one sample in a study of Ad26.COV2.S vaccination and SARS-CoV-2 variants. Sequencing was performed with immunoSEQ multiplex PCR; in TCRdb, only in-frame clones are kept and a portion is missing. The sample consists of about 440,000 clones, 90% of them appearing once. As for treatment: 15 to 20 received Ad26.COV2.S at low or high dose, single or two shots; about five received placebo; per-sample allocation not given. Following the first vaccine or placebo injection, samples were taken on day 63. The source was peripheral blood, collected in a trial of Ad26.COV2.S vaccine versus placebo. These receptors were collected from a person between 18 and 60 years old who received the Ad26.COV2.S COVID-19 vaccine or a placebo.

This chain joins TRBV29-1 and TRBJ2-3; the match to TRBD2 covers 9 bases. Trimming at V came to 3 bases and at J to 6 bases, leaving 22 bases not matched to a gene. CDR3 length: 19 amino acids. Per germline, CDR1 SQVTM and CDR2 ANQGSEA. Here the CDR3 DNA reads TGCAGCGTTGACAGCGGAGGAGGGCGGGTAGCGGGAGTTGGGGATACGCAGTATTTT. Protein: CSVDSGGGRVAGVGDTQYF.

The chain employs TRBV27 and TRBJ2-1; possibly TRBD2 for D (6 bases). The germline gives CDR1 MNHEY, CDR2 SMNVEV (reference sequence). V lost 8 bases and J lost 4, with 15 bases in between. The CDR3 sequence is 14 residues long. CDR3 DNA sequence: TGTGCCAGCGCTTGGGGGGATGGGTACAATGAGCAGTTCTTC. Translating it yields CASAWGDGYNEQFF.

This sequence joins TRBV7-6 and TRBJ2-7, with 16 bases fitting TRBD2. CDR1 SGHVS and CDR2 FNYEAQ come from the germline V gene. V gave up 5 bases and J gave up 4 bases; unmatched junction bases: 8. CDR3 length equals 17 residues. CDR3 nucleotide sequence: TGTGCCAGCAGCCGGGACAGGGGACTAGCGGGAGGGTACGAGCAGTACTTC. Its translation is CASSRDRGLAGGYEQYF.

This chain uses TRBV7-2 with TRBJ1-2; unclear D gene. The germline CDR1 and CDR2 sequences are SGHTA and FQGNSA. The CDR3 covers 14 residues. Trimming shortened V by 1 base and J by 8 bases, and 14 bases separated the two germline ends. The CDR3 protein is CASSLDLLSWGYTF. DNA for the CDR3: TGTGCCAGCAGCTTAGACTTGCTGTCTTGGGGCTACACCTTC.

This chain uses TRBV28 with TRBJ2-7; TRBD1 or TRBD2 may be the D gene (5 bases each). The germline V gene encodes CDR1 MDHEN and CDR2 SYDVKM. This CDR3 contains 13 residues. The chain's CDR3 is CAYNSGPSYEQYF. CDR3 sequence (DNA): TGTGCTTATAATTCGGGACCGTCCTACGAGCAGTACTTC.

This clone was found once. The DNA of the CDR3 is TGCGCCAGCAGCTCGGTCGCGGTTGGTACGCAGTATTTT. It yields the protein CASSSVAVGTQYF. This rearrangement joins TRBV5-1 to TRBJ2-3; no firm D call. CDR3 length: 13 residues. The V and J ends lost 3 bases and 8 bases respectively, with 13 bases between them. Germline assignment: CDR1 SGHRS and CDR2 YFSETQ.

The V and J genes are TRBV3-1 (or the pseudogene TRBV3-2) and TRBJ2-6, with 8 bases lining up with TRBD1. After removal of 0 bases from V and 1 base from J, the junction contained 11 bases not matched to a gene. This CDR3 is 20 amino acids long. Looked up from germline, CDR1 is LGHDT and CDR2 is YNNKEL (reference sequence). The DNA of the CDR3 is TGTGCCAGCAGCCAAGATCCGGCGCAGGGGGCTCAGTCTGGGGCCAACGTCCTGACTTTC. Its translation is CASSQDPAQGAQSGANVLTF.

The gene calls are TRBV7-2 and TRBJ2-5, with D perhaps TRBD1 (6 bases). Germline assignment: CDR1 SGHTA and CDR2 FQGNSA. The V end lost 2 bases, the J end lost 4 bases, and 11 bases lay between the germline ends. The CDR3 runs to 14 residues. CDR3 region: CASSLRGRGETQYF. CDR3 in DNA: TGTGCCAGCAGCTTACGAGGCAGGGGAGAGACCCAGTACTTC.

The J gene is TRBJ2-1, the V gene TRBV7-2, with 8 nucleotides matching TRBD1. Germline V gives CDR1 SGHTA, CDR2 FQGNSA. This CDR3 has 11 amino acids. The V gene end was trimmed by 6 bases and the J gene end by 12 bases; junction bases not matched to a gene: 4. The CDR3 here is CASRRDRGQFF. CDR3 bases: TGTGCCAGCAGACGCGACAGGGGGCAGTTCTTC.

The chain recombines TRBV2 with TRBJ1-2; no reliable D call. CDR3 length: 8 residues. V lost 8 bases, J lost 8 bases, and 3 bases lay in between. Per germline, CDR1 SNHLY and CDR2 FYNNEI. The CDR3 nucleotides read TGTGCCAGCTCGGGCTACACCTTC. Translation gives CASSGYTF.

The chain has TRBV5-1 and TRBJ2-7; tentatively, D is TRBD2 (5 bases). This CDR3 has 13 residues. The V gene lost 2 bases and the J gene lost 6 bases, with 12 bases spanning the gap. CDR1 is SGHRS, CDR2 YFSETQ, per germline. The CDR3 protein is CASSFKLGGEQYF. The CDR3 DNA reads TGCGCCAGCAGCTTTAAACTAGGAGGCGAGCAGTACTTC.

This chain uses TRBV18 with TRBJ2-5, with 8 nucleotides matching TRBD2. J was trimmed by 5 bases and V by 3 bases; bases with no gene match: 8. CDR1 and CDR2 from the germline V gene are KGHSH and LQKENI. This CDR3 contains 15 residues. Written as DNA, the CDR3 is TGTGCCAGCTCACCGGTAGCGGGATCGGGGGAGACCCAGTACTTC. Residues: CASSPVAGSGETQYF.

The chain links TRBV7-2 to TRBJ2-1, with D perhaps assigned TRBD1 or TRBD2 (6 bases each). Per the germline V gene, CDR1 is SGHTA and CDR2 is FQGNSA. This CDR3 is built from 17 residues. The germline V and J ends were trimmed by 1 base and 5 bases, with 18 bases remaining between them. CDR3 nucleotides: TGTGCCAGCAGCTTAGGCACGGGGGCCTTAACCAACAATGAGCAGTTCTTC. This gives the protein CASSLGTGALTNNEQFF.

This chain connects TRBV7-2 to TRBJ1-1, with D possibly TRBD1 on 5 matching bases. Trimming took 7 bases from V and 1 from J, leaving 10 bases between them. This CDR3 is built from 13 residues. Per the germline V gene, CDR1 is SGHTA and CDR2 is FQGNSA. The CDR3 sequence is CASKQEGNTEAFF. CDR3 nucleotide sequence: TGTGCCAGCAAACAGGAGGGGAACACTGAAGCTTTCTTT.

This chain connects TRBV19 to TRBJ2-3; 7 bases match TRBD1. The CDR3 is 17 amino acids. Per germline, CDR1 LNHDA and CDR2 SQIVND (reference sequence). Unmatched junction bases numbered 13, after V lost 5 bases and J lost 2 bases. The CDR3 here is CASSPITGQDYTDTQYF. CDR3 DNA sequence: TGTGCCAGTAGTCCGATAACCGGACAGGATTACACAGATACGCAGTATTTT.

This chain links TRBV27 with TRBJ2-1; 9 nucleotides align to TRBD2. Germline assignment: CDR1 MNHEY and CDR2 SMNVEV (reference sequence). The V gene end was trimmed by 2 bases and the J gene end by 7 bases; junction bases not matched to a gene: 15. The length of the CDR3 is 18 residues. Here the CDR3 reads CASSLQREAGTFGNEQFF. DNA for the CDR3: TGTGCCAGCAGTTTACAGCGGGAGGCCGGCACCTTTGGGAATGAGCAGTTCTTC.

The V call is TRBV6-5, the J call TRBJ1-2; tentatively, D is TRBD1 (5 bases). Germline assignment: CDR1 MNHEY and CDR2 SVGAGI. This CDR3 is 13 amino acids long. V gave up 6 bases and J gave up 4 bases, with 12 bases separating them. This chain's CDR3 is CASSLTGPYGYTF. In nucleotides, the CDR3 is TGTGCCAGCAGCCTGACGGGGCCCTATGGCTACACCTTC.